These 15 T cell receptor beta chains came from one sample sequenced in a study of T cells in localized non-small cell lung cancer. This table comes from immunoSEQ multiplex PCR, and its TCRdb copy is limited to in-frame clones, with some not included. Here the sample spans around 20,000 clones, about nine tenths being singletons. Source: peripheral blood, taken before any cancer treatment. These receptors came from a woman aged 40-69 years with stage I lung adenocarcinoma.

CDR3 sequence (DNA): TGCAGCGCTATCCGGGACAGGGCTTACGAGCAGTACTTC. It is translated as CSAIRDRAYEQYF. The J gene is TRBJ2-7, the V gene TRBV29-1; TRBD1 agrees at 9 bases. Trimming removed 7 bases from V and 4 bases from J; junction bases left unmatched: 8. There are 13 residues in the CDR3. Per the germline V gene, CDR1 is SQVTM and CDR2 is ANQGSEA.

This chain uses TRBV2 with TRBJ1-1; D is possibly TRBD1 (6 bases). The CDR3 has 14 amino acids. Germline V lookup: CDR1 SNHLY, CDR2 FYNNEI. Between the trimmed V and J ends, which lost 4 bases and 5 bases, there was a span of 14 bases. CDR3 in amino acids: CASSAQGGGTEAFF. The CDR3 coding sequence is TGTGCCAGCAGTGCACAGGGTGGGGGAACTGAAGCTTTCTTT.

Regarding this clone: The junction and the germline gene differ at one end; a read error may be behind it. V and J are TRBV7-7 and TRBJ2-5, with 10 bases lining up with TRBD2. CDR1 SSHAT and CDR2 FNYEAQ come from the germline V gene (reference sequence). The CDR3 runs to 16 residues. The CDR3 reads CASSLGTAGGPKTQYF. In DNA, the CDR3 is TGTGCTAGCAGCTTAGGGACAGCGGGGGGGCCTAAGACCCAGTACTTC.

This rearrangement joins TRBV2 to TRBJ2-7, with D perhaps matching TRBD1 or TRBD2 (6 bases each). Looked up from germline, CDR1 is SNHLY and CDR2 is FYNNEI. The V end was cut by 3 bases, the J end by 7 bases, with 16 bases between. The CDR3 consists of 14 residues. In DNA form, the CDR3 reads TGTGCCAGCAGTGAGGGGGGCCCGACGCGGGAGCAGTACTTC. It translates to CASSEGGPTREQYF.

The chain joins TRBV5-1 to TRBJ2-2, with 9 bases identical to TRBD1. With 0 bases clipped from V and 4 bases from J, the junction kept 7 bases outside the gene matches. This CDR3 spans 17 amino acids. Germline V CDR1 and CDR2: SGHRS, YFSETQ. CDR3 sequence reads: CASSLDPGTGSTGELFF. CDR3 DNA sequence: TGCGCCAGCAGCTTGGATCCCGGGACAGGGAGCACCGGGGAGCTGTTTTTT.

V gene TRBV7-9 combines with J gene TRBJ1-2; D perhaps matches TRBD1 (6 bases). The CDR3 is 15 amino acids. Germline V gives CDR1 SEHNR, CDR2 FQNEAQ (reference sequence). V lost 4 bases to trimming and J lost 8 bases, with 20 bases between them. CDR3 in amino acids: CASSSAPDSEIGYTF. DNA of the CDR3: TGTGCCAGCAGCTCAGCACCGGACAGCGAGATCGGCTACACCTTC.

V usage is TRBV6-5 and J usage is TRBJ1-6; 7 nucleotides line up with TRBD1. Germline V gene lookup returns CDR1 MNHEY and CDR2 SVGAGI. The CDR3 is 10 amino acids. V trimming: 4 bases; J trimming: 16 bases; junction bases outside the gene matches: 1. The CDR3: CASSSRGLHF. As DNA, the CDR3 is TGTGCCAGCAGTTCCAGGGGGCTCCACTTT.

CDR3 sequence: CSVGQDPGELFF. Written as DNA, the CDR3 is TGCAGCGTGGGACAGGACCCCGGGGAGCTGTTTTTT. The gene calls are TRBV29-1 and TRBJ2-2; 8 bases align to TRBD1. J was trimmed by 6 bases and V by 6 bases; bases with no gene match: 3. Germline V gives CDR1 SQVTM, CDR2 ANQGSEA. This CDR3 is 12 amino acids long.

V usage is TRBV18 and J usage is TRBJ1-1; TRBD1 matches at 11 bases. Germline values: CDR1 KGHSH, CDR2 LQKENI. Germline trimming cut 6 bases from V and 0 bases from J; bases unmatched to any gene: 15. CDR3 length: 19 residues. The CDR3 coding sequence is TGTGCCAGCTCGAAGGGACAGGGGGGGTTATGGACGCTGAACACTGAAGCTTTCTTT. It is translated as CASSKGQGGLWTLNTEAFF.

The rearrangement links TRBV7-8 to TRBJ2-5; no clear D. The CDR3 totals 12 residues. Trimming removed 1 base at V and 7 bases at J, with 7 bases between. CDR1 and CDR2 from the germline V gene are SGHVS and FQNEAQ. The CDR3 DNA reads TGTGCCAGCAGCTTAGGAGCGCCGACCCAGTACTTC. Translation gives CASSLGAPTQYF.

In DNA, the CDR3 is TGTGCCAGCACTTCCCGGCCGGGGGCCCGCACCGGGGAGCTGTTTTTT. This encodes CASTSRPGARTGELFF. This chain links TRBV9 with TRBJ2-2; the D call may be TRBD1 or TRBD2 (6 bases each). The V end lost 6 bases, the J end lost 4 bases, and 19 bases lay between the germline ends. The V gene's germline CDR1 is SGDLS and CDR2 YYNGEE. The CDR3 runs 16 residues.

V usage is TRBV29-1 and J usage is TRBJ1-4; 7 positions match TRBD1. Germline-derived CDR1 and CDR2 are SQVTM and ANQGSEA. With V trimmed by 4 bases and J by 7 bases, 6 bases remained unmatched. This CDR3 contains 13 residues. The CDR3 nucleotides are TGCAGCGTTGGGTACAGGGGTTCTGAAAAACTGTTTTTT. This sequence encodes CSVGYRGSEKLFF.

The chain has TRBV29-1 and TRBJ1-1; D gene uncertain. CDR1 and CDR2 (germline): SQVTM, ANQGSEA. The CDR3 is made up of 13 amino acids. V shed 4 bases and J shed 0 bases, with 9 bases lying between them. The CDR3 sequence: CSVGVGMNTEAFF. Written as DNA, the CDR3 is TGCAGCGTTGGGGTTGGAATGAACACTGAAGCTTTCTTT.

This clone was seen a single time. The V and J genes are TRBV18 and TRBJ2-1, with 10 bases fitting TRBD1. After removal of 6 bases from V and 5 bases from J, the junction contained 10 bases not matched to a gene. The CDR3 loop spans 16 amino acids. The V gene's germline CDR1 is KGHSH and CDR2 LQKENI. The CDR3 nucleotides are TGTGCCAGCTCCCTGGGACAGGGGTGGACCAACAATGAGCAGTTCTTC. The encoded protein is CASSLGQGWTNNEQFF.

This clone was found a few times. The chain couples TRBV19 to TRBJ1-5, with unresolved D. Germline CDR1 and CDR2: LNHDA and SQIVND (reference sequence). The ends were cut back, 4 bases at V and 2 bases at J, with 9 bases in the middle. The CDR3 has 14 residues. CDR3 nucleotides: TGTGCCAGTAGTAGGGAAAGTGGCAATCAGCCCCAGCATTTT. Residues: CASSRESGNQPQHF.